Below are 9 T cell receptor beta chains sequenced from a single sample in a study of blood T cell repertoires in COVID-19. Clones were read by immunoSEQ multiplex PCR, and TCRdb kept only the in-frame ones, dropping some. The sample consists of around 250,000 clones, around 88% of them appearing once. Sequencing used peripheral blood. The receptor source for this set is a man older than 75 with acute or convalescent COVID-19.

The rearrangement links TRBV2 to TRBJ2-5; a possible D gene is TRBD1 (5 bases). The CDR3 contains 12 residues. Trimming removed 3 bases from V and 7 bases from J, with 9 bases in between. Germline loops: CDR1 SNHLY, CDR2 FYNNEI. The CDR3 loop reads CASSEGRGTQYF. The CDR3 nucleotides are TGTGCCAGCAGTGAGGGGCGAGGGACCCAGTACTTC.

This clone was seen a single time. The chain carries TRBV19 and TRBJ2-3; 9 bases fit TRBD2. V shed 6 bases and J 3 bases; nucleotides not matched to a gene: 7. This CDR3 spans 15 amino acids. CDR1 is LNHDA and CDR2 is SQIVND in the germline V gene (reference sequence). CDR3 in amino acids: CASSPASGATDTQYF. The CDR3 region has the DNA TGTGCCAGTAGCCCCGCTAGCGGGGCAACAGATACGCAGTATTTT. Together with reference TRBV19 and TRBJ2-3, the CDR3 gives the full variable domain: DGGITQSPKYLFRKEGQNVTLSCEQNLNHDAMYWYRQDPGQGLRLIYYSQIVNDFQKGDIAEGYSVSREKKESFPLTVTSAQKNPTAFYLCASSPASGATDTQYFGPGTRLTVL.

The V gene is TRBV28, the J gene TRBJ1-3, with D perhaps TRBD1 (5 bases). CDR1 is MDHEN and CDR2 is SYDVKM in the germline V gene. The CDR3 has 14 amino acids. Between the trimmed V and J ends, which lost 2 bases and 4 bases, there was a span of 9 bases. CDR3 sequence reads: CASSLGGGGNTIYF. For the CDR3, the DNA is TGTGCCAGCAGTTTAGGGGGAGGAGGAAACACCATATATTTT.

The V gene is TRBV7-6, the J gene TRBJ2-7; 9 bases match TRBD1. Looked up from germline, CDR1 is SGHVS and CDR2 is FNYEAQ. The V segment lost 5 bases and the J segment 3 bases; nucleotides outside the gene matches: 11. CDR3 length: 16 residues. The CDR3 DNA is TGTGCCAGCAGCCCCGGACCCCGGGACAGGGTCTACGAGCAGTACTTC. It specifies CASSPGPRDRVYEQYF.

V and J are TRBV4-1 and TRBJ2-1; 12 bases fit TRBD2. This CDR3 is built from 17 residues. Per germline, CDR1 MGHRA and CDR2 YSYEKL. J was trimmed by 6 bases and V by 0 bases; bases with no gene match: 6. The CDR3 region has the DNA TGCGCCAGCAGCCAAGATCTGGGACTAGCGGGTAGCAATGAGCAGTTCTTC. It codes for CASSQDLGLAGSNEQFF.

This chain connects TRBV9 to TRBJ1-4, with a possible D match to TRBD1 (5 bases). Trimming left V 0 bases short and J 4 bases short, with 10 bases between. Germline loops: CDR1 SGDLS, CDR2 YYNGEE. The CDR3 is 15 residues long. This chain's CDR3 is CASSVGGSLNEKLFF. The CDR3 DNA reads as TGTGCCAGCAGCGTAGGGGGCAGCCTTAATGAAAAACTGTTTTTT.

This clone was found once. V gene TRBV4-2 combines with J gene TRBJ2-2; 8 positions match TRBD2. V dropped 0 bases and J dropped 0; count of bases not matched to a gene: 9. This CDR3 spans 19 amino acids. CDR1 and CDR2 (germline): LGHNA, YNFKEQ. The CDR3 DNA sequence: TGTGCCAGCAGCCAAGATGGGCTAGCGGGTGTCGCGAACACCGGGGAGCTGTTTTTT. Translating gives CASSQDGLAGVANTGELFF.

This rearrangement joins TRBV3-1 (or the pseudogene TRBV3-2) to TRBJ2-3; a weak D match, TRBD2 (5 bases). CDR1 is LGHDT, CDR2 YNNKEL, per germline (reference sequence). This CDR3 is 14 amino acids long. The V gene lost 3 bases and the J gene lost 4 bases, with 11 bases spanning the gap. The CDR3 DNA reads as TGTGCCAGCAGCCATAGCGTGACCCCAGATACGCAGTATTTT. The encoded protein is CASSHSVTPDTQYF.

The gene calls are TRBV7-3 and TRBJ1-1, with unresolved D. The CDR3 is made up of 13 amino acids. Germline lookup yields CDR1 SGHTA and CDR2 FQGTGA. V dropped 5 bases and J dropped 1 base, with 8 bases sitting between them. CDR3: CASSLQQNTEAFF. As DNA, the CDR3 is TGTGCCAGCAGCCTCCAACAGAACACTGAAGCTTTCTTT.